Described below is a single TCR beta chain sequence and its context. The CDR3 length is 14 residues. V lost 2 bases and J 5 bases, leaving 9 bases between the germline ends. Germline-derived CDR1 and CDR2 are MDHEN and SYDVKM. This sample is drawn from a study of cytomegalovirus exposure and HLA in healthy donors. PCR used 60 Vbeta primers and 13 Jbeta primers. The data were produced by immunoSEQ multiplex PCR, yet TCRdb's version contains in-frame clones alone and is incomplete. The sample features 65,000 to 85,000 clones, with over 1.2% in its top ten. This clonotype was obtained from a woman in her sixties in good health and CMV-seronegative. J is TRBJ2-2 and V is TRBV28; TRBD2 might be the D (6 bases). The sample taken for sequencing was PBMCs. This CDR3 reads CASSLAGSTGELFF. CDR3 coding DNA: TGTGCCAGCAGTTTAGCGGGGAGTACCGGGGAGCTGTTTTTT.